The sequence of this T cell receptor beta chain was determined in a study of PD-L1 blockade in urothelial cancer. Overall study context: The study recovered a median of around 150,000 T cells per blood sample.

CDR1 is SGHDN, CDR2 FVKESK, per germline. The length of the CDR3 is 16 residues. The table came from immunoSEQ multiplex PCR; TCRdb's copy has only in-frame clones and leaves some out. The repertoire includes 45,000 to 60,000 clones, 70% to 90% of them detected once, and approximately 7.1% sits in the top ten. Comment on this clone: The junction and the germline gene differ at one end; a read error may be behind it.

This clonotype was obtained from a man between 60 and 75 years old with urothelial cancer. This chain uses TRBV14 with TRBJ2-7; 9 nucleotides align to TRBD1. The starting material was PBMCs, obtained around atezolizumab (anti-PD-L1) treatment. CDR3 nucleotide sequence: TGTGCCAGCAGTCAAGGTATAGGACAGGGGTCCTACGAGCAGTACTTC. It codes for CASSQGIGQGSYEQYF.